One and the same sample provided the 21 T cell receptor beta chains below, sequenced in a study of T cells in Graves' hyperthyroidism and ophthalmopathy. RNA transcripts yielded amplified TCR beta CDR3 regions. HTBI primers were employed in a first-round RT-PCR of the TCR CDR3. TCRdb re-analysed the multiplex PCR reads in MiXCR, keeping a single row per CDR3 protein. Of approximately 710,000 distinct CDR3 sequences in the sample, around 15% are singletons; the top ten hold about 14%. Sequencing used blood. These receptors were taken from a man aged 45-65 years with Graves' hyperthyroidism.

This clonotype was counted between two and nine times. This chain links TRBV19 with TRBJ1-2; no reliable D call. Trimming removed 10 bases at V and 0 bases at J, with 18 bases between. The germline gives CDR1 LNHDA, CDR2 SQIVND (reference sequence). The CDR3 is made up of 15 amino acids. Here the CDR3 reads CATPTPRSTNYGYTF. CDR3 nucleotides: TGTGCCACCCCCACCCCCCGCTCTACTAACTATGGCTACACCTTC.

This clonotype was counted between two and nine times. V usage is TRBV30 and J usage is TRBJ2-3; D unresolved. Germline values: CDR1 GTSNPN, CDR2 SVGIG (reference sequence). The germline V and J ends were trimmed by 8 bases and 0 bases, with 12 bases remaining between them. This CDR3 has 13 residues. This CDR3 is CAGDGHSTDTQYF. The CDR3 bases are TGTGCCGGAGATGGCCACAGCACAGATACGCAGTATTTT.

This clonotype showed up just a few times. The rearrangement uses TRBV6-2 or TRBV6-3 and TRBJ2-7; D possibly uses TRBD1 or TRBD2 (5 bases each). The CDR3 has 13 residues. The germline gives CDR1 MNHEY, CDR2 SVGEGT. V was trimmed by 11 bases and J by 7 bases, leaving 21 bases between them. In DNA form, the CDR3 reads TGTGCCGGCAACCGGGACGGAGTAGGGGAGCAGTACTTC. It translates to CAGNRDGVGEQYF.

This clonotype has just a few counts. V gene TRBV30 combines with J gene TRBJ2-3; 8 bases map to TRBD1. The germline V gene has CDR1 GTSNPN and CDR2 SVGIG (reference sequence). J gave up 2 bases and V 5 bases, and 9 bases lay outside the gene matches. The CDR3 spans 15 residues. The DNA of the CDR3 is TGTGCCTGGCACGGACAGGGAAGATTCACAGATACGCAGTATTTT. Amino acids: CAWHGQGRFTDTQYF.

This clonotype was counted at least ten times. The chain couples TRBV24-1 to TRBJ2-5, with D perhaps matching TRBD1 (5 bases). CDR1 is KGHDR and CDR2 is SFDVKD in the germline V gene. V was shortened by 1 base and J by 0 bases, with 14 bases between the two germline ends. The CDR3 has 17 residues. CDR3 sequence reads: CATSDLSVQEYQETQYF. Here the CDR3 DNA reads TGTGCCACCAGTGATTTATCTGTACAGGAGTACCAAGAGACCCAGTACTTC.

The chain couples TRBV20-1 to TRBJ2-3; perhaps D is TRBD1 or TRBD2 (7 bases each). The germline V gene encodes CDR1 DFQATT and CDR2 SNEGSKA (reference sequence). This CDR3 is 14 amino acids long. Trimming stripped 6 bases from V and 6 bases from J, with 19 bases between. The CDR3: CSAPRRGRGDTQYF. The CDR3 DNA reads as TGCAGTGCCCCGAGGAGGGGGCGGGGGGATACGCAGTATTTT.

V and J are TRBV3-1 and TRBJ2-7; a possible D gene is TRBD2 (5 bases). V was pared by 7 bases and J by 0 bases, with 16 bases between. Germline loops: CDR1 LGHDT, CDR2 YNNKEL (reference sequence). The CDR3 totals 15 residues. CDR3 region: CASIPGLASSYEQYF. CDR3 nucleotide sequence: TGTGCCAGCATCCCCGGACTCGCGAGCTCCTACGAGCAGTACTTC.

This clonotype was counted many times. The chain carries TRBV18 and TRBJ1-1, with TRBD1 matching over 10 bases. The CDR3 runs to 14 residues. Losses at the gene ends were 6 bases for V and 7 bases for J; bases not matched to a gene: 8. In germline, CDR1 is KGHSH, CDR2 LQKENI. As DNA, the CDR3 is TGTGCCAGCTCCCGCCGGGACAGGGGCTTTGAAGCTTTCTTT. Protein product: CASSRRDRGFEAFF.

This clonotype has only a few counts. CDR3 loop: CAWSSTDTQYF. The CDR3 nucleotides read TGTGCCTGGAGCAGCACAGATACGCAGTATTTT. The rearrangement joins TRBV30 to TRBJ2-3; D remains unclear. Per the germline V gene, CDR1 is GTSNPN and CDR2 is SVGIG (reference sequence). The CDR3 length is 11 residues. V was shortened by 3 bases and J by 0 bases, with 1 base between the two germline ends.

This clonotype has a count of ten or more. The chain is built from TRBV20-1 and TRBJ2-7; the D gene is possibly TRBD2 (7 bases). V was trimmed by 6 bases and J by 4 bases, leaving 19 bases between them. This CDR3 has 14 amino acids. Looked up from germline, CDR1 is DFQATT and CDR2 is SNEGSKA (reference sequence). The CDR3 nucleotides are TGCAGTGCGGGGGGGCGGCCAGTGGGTTACGAGCAGTACTTC. The encoded protein is CSAGGRPVGYEQYF.

Comments on this clonotype: This may arise from a read error, as a much more abundant clone is one base away. This chain joins TRBV12-3 or TRBV12-4 and TRBJ1-5, with 7 bases lining up with TRBD1. The CDR3 runs to 12 residues. The V segment lost 5 bases and the J segment 9 bases; nucleotides outside the gene matches: 4. The CDR3 nucleotides read TGTGCCAGCAGTGAAGGGGACAGGCCCCAGCATTTT. It is translated as CASSEGDRPQHF.

This clonotype was recorded many times. The gene calls are TRBV5-1 and TRBJ2-1, with TRBD1 matching over 12 bases. Germline V gives CDR1 SGHRS, CDR2 YFSETQ. V shed 0 bases, J shed 7 bases, and the junction held 5 bases outside the gene matches. There are 16 residues in the CDR3. CDR3 protein: CASSLVGTGGYNEQFF. In DNA form, the CDR3 reads TGCGCCAGCAGCTTGGTGGGGACAGGGGGCTATAATGAGCAGTTCTTC.

In its sample, this clonotype was seen many times. The chain employs TRBV27 and TRBJ2-7; maybe TRBD1 (5 bases). CDR3 length: 14 amino acids. V shed 5 bases and J shed 4 bases, with 15 bases lying between them. Germline V gene lookup returns CDR1 MNHEY and CDR2 SMNVEV (reference sequence). CDR3 DNA: TGTGCCAGCAGTCCGGACATCGCCTTTTACGAGCAGTACTTC. This codes for CASSPDIAFYEQYF.

This clonotype appeared many times. V gene TRBV28 combines with J gene TRBJ2-2; D gene ambiguous. V was trimmed by 5 bases and J by 2 bases, leaving 3 bases between them. Per the germline V gene, CDR1 is MDHEN and CDR2 is SYDVKM. The CDR3 is 12 residues long. The CDR3 DNA sequence: TGTGCCAGCAGTGTTAACACCGGGGAGCTGTTTTTT. Its protein product is CASSVNTGELFF.

This clonotype has only a few counts. A much larger clone is a single base away; this may be a read error. This rearrangement joins TRBV7-6 to TRBJ1-1; D possibly corresponds to TRBD1 (5 bases). Germline V gene sequence: CDR1 SGHVS, CDR2 FNYEAQ. There are 14 residues in the CDR3. V was clipped by 3 bases and J by 0 bases, with 8 bases between them. The DNA of the CDR3 is TGTGCCAGCAGCTTCGGGGGGGTGAACACTGAAGCTTTCTTT. Protein: CASSFGGVNTEAFF. The full variable domain, completed using reference TRBV7-6 and TRBJ1-1, is GAGVSQSPRYKVTKRGQDVALRCDPISGHVSLYWYRQALGQGPEFLTYFNYEAQQDKSGLPNDRFSAERPEGSISTLTIQRTEQRDSAMYRCASSFGGVNTEAFFGQGTRLTVV.

The sample holds many counts of this clonotype. The chain uses TRBV6-2 or TRBV6-3 and TRBJ2-5; D possibly corresponds to TRBD2 (6 bases). The CDR3 is 12 residues long. Germline lookup yields CDR1 MNHEY and CDR2 SVGEGT. Trimming took 6 bases from V and 7 from J, leaving 12 bases between them. Written as DNA, the CDR3 is TGTGCCAGCAGGGTCGGGAGTGGGACCCAGTACTTC. It yields the protein CASRVGSGTQYF.

This clonotype was seen ten or more times. The rearrangement uses TRBV7-2 and TRBJ2-4; either TRBD1 or TRBD2 may fit D (5 bases each). Germline CDR1 reads SGHTA; CDR2 reads FQGNSA. V was trimmed by 5 bases and J by 8 bases, leaving 16 bases between them. There are 14 residues in the CDR3. This CDR3 is CASSPPGARDIQYF. In DNA form, the CDR3 reads TGTGCCAGCAGCCCCCCCGGGGCGCGGGACATTCAGTACTTC. The whole variable domain, filled in from reference TRBV7-2 and TRBJ2-4, reads GAGVSQSPSNKVTEKGKDVELRCDPISGHTALYWYRQSLGQGLEFLIYFQGNSAPDKSGLPSDRFSAERTGGSVSTLTIQRTQQEDSAVYLCASSPPGARDIQYFGAGTRLSVL.

In regard to this clonotype: A much larger clone differs by one base, so this may be a read error. The chain recombines TRBV3-1 with TRBJ1-1; D is unresolved. The CDR3 has 13 residues. The germline CDR1 and CDR2 sequences are LGHDT and YNNKEL (reference sequence). Here the CDR3 reads CASSPLRETVAFF. The CDR3 bases are TGTGCCAGCAGCCCACTGAGGGAGACTGTAGCTTTCTTT.

CDR3 DNA sequence: TGTGCCAGTAGTTCCTCGAGACTAGCGGGAGTGAGAGATACGCAGTATTTT. Translation gives CASSSSRLAGVRDTQYF. The chain joins TRBV19 to TRBJ2-3, with TRBD2 matching over 12 bases. V shed 5 bases, J shed 5 bases, and the junction held 11 bases outside the gene matches. Germline values: CDR1 LNHDA, CDR2 SQIVND (reference sequence). The CDR3 is 17 residues long.

This clonotype was detected ten times or more. The chain has TRBV5-1 and TRBJ2-5; 11 nucleotides line up with TRBD2. Germline trimming cut 8 bases from V and 2 bases from J; bases unmatched to any gene: 14. Germline-derived CDR1 and CDR2 are SGHRS and YFSETQ. This CDR3 spans 17 amino acids. CDR3 sequence reads: CARTSGTSGRIQETQYF. As DNA, the CDR3 is TGCGCCAGGACTTCCGGGACTAGCGGACGTATACAAGAGACCCAGTACTTC.

This clonotype was observed a few times. The V call is TRBV24-1, the J call TRBJ2-1; D gene uncertain. CDR3 length: 11 amino acids. Germline V gene lookup returns CDR1 KGHDR and CDR2 SFDVKD. V shed 8 bases and J shed 12 bases, with 13 bases lying between them. CDR3 nucleotide sequence: TGTGCCACCAAACCCGAAGGGCGGCAGTTCTTC. Translation: CATKPEGRQFF.